This T cell receptor (beta chain) derives from a study of T cell responses to AZD1222 COVID-19 vaccine. Overall study results and limits: With two AZD1222 doses given, Spike-specific TCR breadth and depth both rose.

About this clone: As yet, its antigen is unknown.

The data were produced by immunoSEQ multiplex PCR, yet TCRdb's version contains in-frame clones alone and is incomplete. The data show approximately 150,000 clones, approximately 91% seen once. The ends were cut back, 5 bases at V and 4 bases at J, with 10 bases in the middle. The CDR3 has 13 residues. Looked up from germline, CDR1 is KGHDR and CDR2 is SFDVKD. This chain links TRBV24-1 with TRBJ1-2; D perhaps matches TRBD1 (5 bases). The receptor's source is an adult who received the AZD1222 COVID-19 vaccine. This material consisted of peripheral blood, taken 28 days after the second AZD1222 dose. For the CDR3, the DNA is TGTGCCACCAGTGTTGGGGGAGGCTATGGCTACACCTTC. Its protein product is CATSVGGGYGYTF.